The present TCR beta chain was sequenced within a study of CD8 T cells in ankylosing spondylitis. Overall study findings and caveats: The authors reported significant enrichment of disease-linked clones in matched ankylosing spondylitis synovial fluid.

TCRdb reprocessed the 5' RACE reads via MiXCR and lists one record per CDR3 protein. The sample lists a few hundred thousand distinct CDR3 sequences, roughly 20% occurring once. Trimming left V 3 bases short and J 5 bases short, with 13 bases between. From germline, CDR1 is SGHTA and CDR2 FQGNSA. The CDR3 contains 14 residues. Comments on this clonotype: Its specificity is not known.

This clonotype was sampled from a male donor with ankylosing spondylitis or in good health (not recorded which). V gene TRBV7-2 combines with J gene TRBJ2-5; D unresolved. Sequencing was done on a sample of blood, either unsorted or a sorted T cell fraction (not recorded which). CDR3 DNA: TGTGCCAGCAGCTTGCCCGGCGTGTGGGAGACCCAGTACTTC. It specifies CASSLPGVWETQYF.